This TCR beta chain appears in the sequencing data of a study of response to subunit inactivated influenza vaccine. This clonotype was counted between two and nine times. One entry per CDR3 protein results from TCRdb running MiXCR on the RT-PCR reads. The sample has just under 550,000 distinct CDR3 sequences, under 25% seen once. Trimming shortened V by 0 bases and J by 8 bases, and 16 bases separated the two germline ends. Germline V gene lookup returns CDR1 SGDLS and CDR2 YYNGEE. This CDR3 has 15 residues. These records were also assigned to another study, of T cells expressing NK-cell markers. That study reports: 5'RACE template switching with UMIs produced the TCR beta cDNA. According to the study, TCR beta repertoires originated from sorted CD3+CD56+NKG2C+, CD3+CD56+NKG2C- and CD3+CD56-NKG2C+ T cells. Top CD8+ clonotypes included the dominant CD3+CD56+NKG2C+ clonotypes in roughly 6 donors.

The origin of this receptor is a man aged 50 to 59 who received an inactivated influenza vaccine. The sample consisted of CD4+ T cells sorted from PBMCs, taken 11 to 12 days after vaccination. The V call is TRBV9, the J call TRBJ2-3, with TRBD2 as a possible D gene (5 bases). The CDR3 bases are TGTGCCAGCAGCGTAGAAGCGGCCAGACCGGGTACGCAGTATTTT. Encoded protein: CASSVEAARPGTQYF.